A selection of T cell receptor beta chains follows, all from one sample in a study of blood T cell repertoires in COVID-19. Sequencing was performed with immunoSEQ multiplex PCR; in TCRdb, only in-frame clones are kept and a portion is missing. The sample holds 250,000 or so clones, just over 85% seen once. The specimen sequenced was peripheral blood. The origin of the receptors is a woman in her twenties or thirties with active or convalescent COVID-19. Both conserved end residues are part of each CDR3. The order of the fields is CDR3 DNA, CDR3 protein, clone size, V gene, D gene, J gene. D genes are given only for firm matches. Rows give clone size only sometimes, using once, few, many, or a class for an expanded clone.

DNA: TGTGCCAGCAGCTTAGCCCGCCTTATCCGACAACACGTATATGGCTACACCTTC
CDR3: CASSLARLIRQHVYGYTF
size: .
V: TRBV11-2
D: .
J: TRBJ1-2

DNA: TGCAGCGTTGAAGATAGAACCATTAGGACTAGCGGGGGGAGCACAGATACGCAGTATTTT
CDR3: CSVEDRTIRTSGGSTDTQYF
size: .
V: TRBV29-1
D: TRBD2
J: TRBJ2-3

DNA: TGTGCCAGCAGCTTCCAGGGATCCACAGATACGCAGTATTTT
CDR3: CASSFQGSTDTQYF
size: .
V: TRBV5-5
D: .
J: TRBJ2-3

DNA: TGTGCCAGCTCACCACCGGGGGGAGAGACCCAGTACTTC
CDR3: CASSPPGGETQYF
size: few
V: TRBV18
D: .
J: TRBJ2-5

DNA: TGTGCCAGTAGCCTTAAGGCGGGGAGTGGTTCACCCCTCCACTTT
CDR3: CASSLKAGSGSPLHF
size: .
V: TRBV19
D: .
J: TRBJ1-6

DNA: TGTGCCAGCAGTTTAGCGGGGCCAGGGACCCAGTACTTC
CDR3: CASSLAGPGTQYF
size: .
V: TRBV6-5
D: TRBD2
J: TRBJ2-5

DNA: TGCAGTGCTAGTGGCGGATCAAGGACTGAAGCTTTCTTT
CDR3: CSASGGSRTEAFF
size: once
V: TRBV20-1
D: .
J: TRBJ1-1

DNA: TGTGCCAGCAGTGAAGGTCTAGCGGGGGGGCCGAAGAGAGAGACCCAGTACTTC
CDR3: CASSEGLAGGPKRETQYF
size: .
V: TRBV2
D: TRBD2
J: TRBJ2-5

DNA: TGTGCCAGCAGCTTAGAGATTGTTCAGGGGCGACCGGTGTGGGAGCAGTACTTC
CDR3: CASSLEIVQGRPVWEQYF
size: few
V: TRBV7-8
D: .
J: TRBJ2-7

DNA: TGTGCCAGCAGCCCAAGGAAGATGCTAGCTCCATTCGAGCAGTACTTC
CDR3: CASSPRKMLAPFEQYF
size: many
V: TRBV7-2
D: .
J: TRBJ2-7

DNA: TGTGCCAGCAGCTTATCCTCCGGCTCTGGGGCCAACGTCCTGACTTTC
CDR3: CASSLSSGSGANVLTF
size: .
V: TRBV7-2
D: .
J: TRBJ2-6

DNA: TGTGCCAGCAGCTTAGTTCCGTCCAACTATGGCTACACCTTC
CDR3: CASSLVPSNYGYTF
size: .
V: TRBV7-2
D: .
J: TRBJ1-2

DNA: TGCGCCAGCAGCCAAGAGCCTAGCGGGGGTCGGTATGAGCAGTTCTTC
CDR3: CASSQEPSGGRYEQFF
size: .
V: TRBV4-3
D: TRBD2
J: TRBJ2-1

DNA: TGTGCCAGCAGCTCACAGGGAGGGAAGGTTGAAGCTTTCTTT
CDR3: CASSSQGGKVEAFF
size: few
V: TRBV7-9
D: .
J: TRBJ1-1

DNA: TGTGCCAGCAGTTTAACTACTCAGGGGGCGGTCTCCTACGAGCAGTACTTC
CDR3: CASSLTTQGAVSYEQYF
size: .
V: TRBV28
D: TRBD1
J: TRBJ2-7

DNA: TGTGCCAGCAGCTTGGCCCGGGGTAGCACCCACAATGAGCAGTTCTTC
CDR3: CASSLARGSTHNEQFF
size: .
V: TRBV7-2
D: .
J: TRBJ2-1

DNA: TGCGCCAGCAGCCAAACTTCAGGGGCCCAATCACCCCTCCACTTT
CDR3: CASSQTSGAQSPLHF
size: .
V: TRBV4-1
D: .
J: TRBJ1-6

DNA: TGCGCCAGCAGCCAAGATCGGGGAAGTCAGGGCTACACCTTC
CDR3: CASSQDRGSQGYTF
size: few
V: TRBV4-3
D: .
J: TRBJ1-2

DNA: TGTGCCAGCAATTTAAGGTGGCAGGGGCAACGCTATCGCTATGGCTACACCTTC
CDR3: CASNLRWQGQRYRYGYTF
size: .
V: TRBV7-3
D: .
J: TRBJ1-2

DNA: TGCGCCAGCAGTTTCCAAGGACTAGCGGGGATGTACCAAGAGACCCAGTACTTC
CDR3: CASSFQGLAGMYQETQYF
size: .
V: TRBV5-1
D: TRBD2
J: TRBJ2-5

DNA: TGTGCCAGCAGACCTCAGGCAGGCGGACTGTCACCCCTCCACTTT
CDR3: CASRPQAGGLSPLHF
size: .
V: TRBV7-2
D: .
J: TRBJ1-6

DNA: TGTGCCAGCAGTGAGGGACATTACTATGGCTACACCTTC
CDR3: CASSEGHYYGYTF
size: .
V: TRBV6-1
D: .
J: TRBJ1-2

DNA: TGTGCCAGTAGTATAGGGACACCGACCGGGGAGCTGTTTTTT
CDR3: CASSIGTPTGELFF
size: .
V: TRBV19
D: .
J: TRBJ2-2

DNA: TGCGCCAGCAGCCTCCTTTTCCCCGGGACTAGCAACACCGGGGAGCTGTTTTTT
CDR3: CASSLLFPGTSNTGELFF
size: .
V: TRBV5-1
D: TRBD2
J: TRBJ2-2

DNA: TGTGCCAGCAGCTTGGGCGCAGGGGGCTCTGGAAACACCATATATTTT
CDR3: CASSLGAGGSGNTIYF
size: .
V: TRBV5-6
D: TRBD1
J: TRBJ1-3

DNA: TGCAGCGCCTTAGCGGGGGGGAGCACAGATACGCAGTATTTT
CDR3: CSALAGGSTDTQYF
size: once
V: TRBV29-1
D: TRBD2
J: TRBJ2-3

DNA: TGTGCCAGTAGTACCCTCAGCGGGTACGGCTATGGCTACACCTTC
CDR3: CASSTLSGYGYGYTF
size: .
V: TRBV19
D: .
J: TRBJ1-2

DNA: TGTGCCAGCAGCTTAGCGGTAGCGGCAAGCACCGGGGAGCTGTTTTTT
CDR3: CASSLAVAASTGELFF
size: .
V: TRBV7-8
D: .
J: TRBJ2-2

DNA: TGTGCCAGTAGTGCCTTAAGACAGGGGACGAATTCACCCCTCCACTTT
CDR3: CASSALRQGTNSPLHF
size: once
V: TRBV19
D: TRBD1
J: TRBJ1-6

DNA: TGTGCCAGCAGTTTGTCAAGCAATGAAAAACTGTTTTTT
CDR3: CASSLSSNEKLFF
size: once
V: TRBV27
D: .
J: TRBJ1-4

DNA: TGTGCCAGCTCACCTGGGCGAAACACCGGGGAGCTGTTTTTT
CDR3: CASSPGRNTGELFF
size: .
V: TRBV18
D: .
J: TRBJ2-2

DNA: TGTGCCAGCACCCAACAGGGGGGTAATGAGCAGTTCTTC
CDR3: CASTQQGGNEQFF
size: .
V: TRBV6-5
D: TRBD1
J: TRBJ2-1

DNA: TGTGCCAGCTCACTCCGGCAGGGGGTTGACACTGAAGCTTTCTTT
CDR3: CASSLRQGVDTEAFF
size: .
V: TRBV18
D: TRBD1
J: TRBJ1-1